These T cell receptor beta chains were read from a single sample in a study of tumor T cells in aggressive B-cell lymphoma. Using immunoSEQ multiplex PCR, the repertoire was profiled, and TCRdb retains in-frame clones only, with some absent. The repertoire has roughly 2,400 clones, less than 90% of them found once; the top ten carry 2.5% to 3.5%. The sequencing sample was made of tumor tissue. The receptors originated from an adult with diffuse large B cell lymphoma. The CDR3 runs from the conserved cysteine through the conserved F or W.

V gene: TRBV6-1; CDR3 protein: CASRLTTNTGELFF
V gene: TRBV6-1; CDR3 protein: CASSPYTGELFF
V gene: TRBV2; CDR3 protein: CASSDPGSFGNEQFF
V gene: TRBV27; CDR3 protein: CASSLRSGWQGSPLHF
V gene: TRBV21-1; CDR3 protein: CASSKKDWNTEAFF
V gene: TRBV5-1; CDR3 protein: CASSLSGDQNGYTF
V gene: TRBV2; CDR3 protein: CASSESLQDYEQYF
V gene: TRBV2; CDR3 protein: CASSVAQGADGYTF
V gene: TRBV19; CDR3 protein: CASSIANLDKWANTEAFF
V gene: TRBV27; CDR3 protein: CASSFGALPVDTQYF
V gene: TRBV7-7; CDR3 protein: CASSAPGTGQETQYF
V gene: TRBV4-1; CDR3 protein: CASSRDSKFPEAFF
V gene: TRBV28; CDR3 protein: CASSLHNRAHGYTF
V gene: TRBV5-1; CDR3 protein: CASSLGIDRDGGTQYF
V gene: TRBV5-1; CDR3 protein: CASSFLTGGQSYEQYF
V gene: TRBV5-1; CDR3 protein: CASSATVTQETQYF
V gene: TRBV28; CDR3 protein: CASSPQSTVDYGYTF
V gene: TRBV30; CDR3 protein: CACGQVNSYGYTF
V gene: TRBV30; CDR3 protein: CAWSVGGGTDTQYF
V gene: TRBV7-9; CDR3 protein: CASSPPGLPRGNTEAFF
V gene: TRBV27; CDR3 protein: CASSAGTGSEAFF
V gene: TRBV9; CDR3 protein: CASSVGPGIPSTF
V gene: TRBV5-1; CDR3 protein: CASRYLSGLSTDTQYF
V gene: TRBV4-3; CDR3 protein: CASSQETYGGVYGYTF